The 31 T cell receptor beta chains reported below all come from one sample, sequenced in a study of Tregs in tolerant kidney transplant recipients. Related graft donors supplied nonmyeloablative bone marrow transplants, and mixed chimerism was transient. Repertoires were generated with immunoSEQ multiplex PCR, while TCRdb's copy carries only in-frame clones and drops some. This table lists 23,000 or so clones. Material: CD4+ T cells from blood (PBMCs), obtained 6 months after the transplant. Source of these receptors: a human patient who received a combined kidney and bone marrow transplant. Some T cells may be transferred from the graft donor.

Details on this clone: The read is 3 residues too short to cover the CDR3 end, so that end is filled in from the germline J gene. V and J are TRBV19 and TRBJ2-2; maybe TRBD1 (5 bases). CDR3 length: 14 residues. Looked up from germline, CDR1 is LNHDA and CDR2 is SQIVND (reference sequence). Trimming removed 7 bases at V and 6 bases at J, with 15 bases between. The DNA read from the CDR3 is TGTGCCAGTAATCGGCAGGGTGAGGCCGGGGAG. Amino acid sequence: CASNRQGEAGE. In full, the CDR3 reads CASNRQGEAGELFF.

As concerns this clone: Coverage ceases 3 residues before the CDR3 finishes, and the germline J gene fills in the end. This chain links TRBV5-1 with TRBJ2-1, with TRBD2 matching over 9 bases. This CDR3 is 12 amino acids long. Per the germline V gene, CDR1 is SGHRS and CDR2 is YFSETQ. The V gene end was trimmed by 4 bases and the J gene end by 7 bases; junction bases not matched to a gene: 0. CDR3 DNA (partial): TGCGCCAGCAGCCTAGCGGGAAATGAG. It is translated as CASSLAGNE. The CDR3 in its entirety is CASSLAGNEQFF. Using reference TRBV5-1 and TRBJ2-1 for the parts outside the CDR3, the full variable domain is KAGVTQTPRYLIKTRGQQVTLSCSPISGHRSVSWYQQTPGQGLQFLFEYFSETQRNKGNFPGRFSGRQFSNSRSEMNVSTLELGDSALYLCASSLAGNEQFFGPGTRLTVL.

Comments on this clone: With the read ending 3 residues before the CDR3 end, the germline J gene is used to fill in that end. V usage is TRBV5-1 and J usage is TRBJ1-2; a possible D gene is TRBD1 (5 bases). The CDR3 consists of 15 residues. V lost 0 bases and J lost 4, with 13 bases in between. Germline V gives CDR1 SGHRS, CDR2 YFSETQ. The CDR3 reads CASSLAPGGGYGYTF. CDR3 DNA, as far as it was read: TGCGCCAGCAGCTTGGCCCCGGGGGGAGGCTATGGC.

Comment on this clone: Read coverage stops 3 residues before the CDR3 terminus; the germline J gene supplies the remainder. This chain links TRBV2 with TRBJ1-1, with TRBD1 matching 7 bases. The germline V gene encodes CDR1 SNHLY and CDR2 FYNNEI. The V and J ends lost 7 bases and 4 bases, in that order; junction bases with no gene match: 6. There are 13 residues in the CDR3. The CDR3 protein is CASNQDRSTEAFF. Partial CDR3 DNA: TGTGCCAGCAACCAGGACAGGAGCACTGAA.

Note on this clone: The read falls 3 residues short of the CDR3 end, and the missing part is taken from the germline J gene. J is TRBJ1-3 and V is TRBV19; perhaps TRBD1 as D (6 bases). From germline, CDR1 is LNHDA and CDR2 SQIVND (reference sequence). The V end lost 8 bases, the J end lost 2 bases, and 13 bases lay between the germline ends. This CDR3 comprises 14 residues. CDR3 DNA (partial): TGTGCCAGTCACCGGGGGGGCGCTGGAAACACC. This encodes CASHRGGAGNT. In full, the CDR3 is CASHRGGAGNTIYF.

Note on this clone: The CDR3 is cut off 3 residues early in the read; its end comes from the germline J gene. V and J are TRBV19 and TRBJ2-3; 9 bases fit TRBD1. Looked up from germline, CDR1 is LNHDA and CDR2 is SQIVND (reference sequence). This CDR3 has 16 residues. V lost 4 bases and J lost 4; bases outside the gene matches: 9. The sequenced CDR3 bases are TGTGCCAGTAGTACCCGCGGGACAGGGAGGGCAGATACG. It specifies CASSTRGTGRADT. The complete CDR3 protein is CASSTRGTGRADTQYF.

Concerning this clone: Sequencing ends 3 residues short of the CDR3 end; the germline J gene provides the rest. V gene TRBV20-1 combines with J gene TRBJ2-5, with a weak D call TRBD2 (6 bases). The CDR3 sequence is 15 residues long. Germline values: CDR1 DFQATT, CDR2 SNEGSKA (reference sequence). The V end lost 7 bases, the J end lost 5 bases, and 23 bases lay between the germline ends. CDR3 amino acids: CSVALGGTRRETQYF. The CDR3 bases that were read are TGCAGTGTCGCTCTCGGCGGGACTCGGAGGGAGACC.

As regards this clone: With the read ending 3 residues before the CDR3 end, the germline J gene is used to fill in that end. This chain joins TRBV7-2 and TRBJ2-7, with 7 bases that match TRBD2. Per the germline V gene, CDR1 is SGHTA and CDR2 is FQGNSA. This CDR3 contains 14 residues. V shed 6 bases and J 1 base; nucleotides not matched to a gene: 6. Partial CDR3 DNA: TGTGCCAGCAGGACAAGCGGGGCTTCCTACGAG. Its translation is CASRTSGASYE. The complete CDR3 sequence is CASRTSGASYEQYF.

With respect to this clone: Read coverage stops 3 residues before the CDR3 terminus; the germline J gene supplies the remainder. The chain uses TRBV20-1 and TRBJ1-1, with D unresolved. Germline V gene lookup returns CDR1 DFQATT and CDR2 SNEGSKA (reference sequence). The V gene lost 5 bases and the J gene lost 7 bases, with 11 bases spanning the gap. CDR3 size: 11 residues. The CDR3 loop is CSAPRQVEAFF. CDR3 bases read: TGCAGTGCTCCCCGCCAGGTTGAA.

Comment on this clone: The CDR3 goes on 3 residues after the read ends, and that part is filled in from the germline J gene. The V gene is TRBV6-2 or TRBV6-3, the J gene TRBJ2-3; TRBD1 matches 8 bases. Germline CDR1 and CDR2: MNHEY and SVGEGT. V gave up 4 bases and J gave up 5 bases; unmatched junction bases: 5. The CDR3 consists of 14 residues. CDR3 DNA (partial): TGTGCCAGCAGTTCGGACAGGGCCGGAGATACG. Translation gives CASSSDRAGDT. The full CDR3 is CASSSDRAGDTQYF.

As concerns this clone: The read gets to within 3 residues of the CDR3 end, and the germline J gene fills in the rest. The gene calls are TRBV14 and TRBJ2-3, with 13 bases lining up with TRBD2. CDR3 size: 16 residues. CDR1 and CDR2 (germline): SGHDN, FVKESK. V was pared by 4 bases and J by 2 bases, with 3 bases of the junction left unmatched. The covered CDR3 bases are TGTGCCAGCAGCCGACTAGCGGGAGGCCACACAGATACG. It encodes CASSRLAGGHTDT. The whole CDR3 protein reads CASSRLAGGHTDTQYF.

A note on this clone: The read terminates 3 residues before the CDR3 end, so the remaining end is supplied by the germline J gene. The gene calls are TRBV5-4 and TRBJ2-2; the match to TRBD2 covers 15 bases. CDR1 and CDR2 (germline): SGHNT, YYREEE (reference sequence). The CDR3 spans 16 residues. With V trimmed by 5 bases and J by 6 bases, 5 bases remained unmatched. Partial CDR3 DNA: TGTGCCAGCAGTTCCGGACTAGCGGGGGGGCCCGGGGAG. Its protein is CASSSGLAGGPGE. The whole CDR3 is CASSSGLAGGPGELFF.

Worth noting for this clone: The CDR3 is cut off 3 residues early in the read; its end comes from the germline J gene. This chain joins TRBV18 and TRBJ2-5; 9 nucleotides align to TRBD2. V lost 2 bases to trimming and J lost 0 bases; unmatched junction nucleotides: 4. CDR3 length: 16 residues. The germline gives CDR1 KGHSH, CDR2 LQKENI. CDR3 residues: CASSPIAGANQETQYF. The sequenced CDR3 bases are TGTGCCAGCTCACCAATAGCGGGAGCAAACCAAGAGACC.

Comment on this clone: The sample carries other DNA sequences with the same CDR3. The sequenced CDR3 bases are TGTGCCAGTAGCACGCCGACTAGCGGGAGTATGTACGAG. This sequence encodes CASSTPTSGSMYE. The complete CDR3 reads CASSTPTSGSMYEQYF. This chain joins TRBV19 and TRBJ2-7, with 12 positions matching TRBD2. The CDR3 end is not reached by the read, which stops 3 residues before it; the germline J gene fills it in. The germline V gene has CDR1 LNHDA and CDR2 SQIVND (reference sequence). The CDR3 spans 16 residues. After removal of 6 bases from V and 4 bases from J, the junction contained 10 bases not matched to a gene.

Comments on this clone: The sequence runs out 3 residues before the end of the CDR3; the remainder is reconstructed from the germline J gene. This sequence joins TRBV30 and TRBJ1-3; 8 positions match TRBD1. Germline loops: CDR1 GTSNPN, CDR2 SVGIG (reference sequence). With V trimmed by 1 base and J by 2 bases, 1 base remained unmatched. The CDR3 is 14 amino acids. The part of the CDR3 DNA that was read is TGTGCCTGGAGTGGCAGGGGGCCTGGAAACACC. Translating it yields CAWSGRGPGNT. The CDR3 in full is CAWSGRGPGNTIYF. Variable domain in full (rest from reference TRBV30 and TRBJ1-3): SQTIHQWPATLVQPVGSPLSLECTVEGTSNPNLYWYRQAAGRGLQLLFYSVGIGQISSEVPQNLSASRPQDRQFILSSKKLLLSDSGFYLCAWSGRGPGNTIYFGEGSWLTVV.

About this clone: The sequenced fragment ends 3 residues before the CDR3 boundary, so the rest is inferred from the germline J gene. This rearrangement joins TRBV27 to TRBJ1-4; TRBD1 might be the D (6 bases). From germline, CDR1 is MNHEY and CDR2 SMNVEV (reference sequence). V lost 1 base to trimming and J lost 7 bases, with 13 bases between them. CDR3 size: 15 residues. This CDR3 is CASSLLKGGIEKLFF. The CDR3 bases that were read are TGTGCCAGCAGTTTATTGAAAGGGGGTATTGAAAAA. The complete variable domain, with remaining parts taken from reference TRBV27 and TRBJ1-4, reads EAQVTQNPRYLITVTGKKLTVTCSQNMNHEYMSWYRQDPGLGLRQIYYSMNVEVTDKGDVPEGYKVSRKEKRNFPLILESPSPNQTSLYFCASSLLKGGIEKLFFGSGTQLSVL.

CDR3 sequence: CSARVQGVGELFF. The covered CDR3 bases are TGCAGTGCTAGGGTCCAAGGTGTCGGGGAG. This chain uses TRBV20-1 with TRBJ2-2; unclear D gene. The CDR3 extends 3 residues past the end of the read, so its final part is completed from the germline J gene. Germline CDR1 and CDR2: DFQATT and SNEGSKA (reference sequence). The CDR3 spans 13 residues. V lost 3 bases to trimming and J lost 7 bases, with 12 bases between them.

By frequency, this clone registers medium-sized. Read data end 3 residues before the CDR3 end; the end is taken from the germline J gene. The V gene is TRBV5-4, the J gene TRBJ2-7, with D maybe TRBD1 (6 bases). CDR1 is SGHNT, CDR2 YYREEE, per germline (reference sequence). The CDR3 consists of 14 residues. Trimming left V 4 bases short and J 5 bases short, with 16 bases between. The sequenced part of the CDR3 DNA is TGTGCCAGCAGCGACCGCAGGGGTCGCAACGAG. This encodes CASSDRRGRNE. The CDR3, in full, reads CASSDRRGRNEQYF.

Of note for this clone: Sequencing ends 3 residues short of the CDR3 end; the germline J gene provides the rest. The chain carries TRBV19 and TRBJ1-2; tentative D call: TRBD1 (5 bases). The CDR3 is 14 amino acids. The V gene lost 5 bases and the J gene lost 4 bases, with 14 bases spanning the gap. The germline V gene has CDR1 LNHDA and CDR2 SQIVND (reference sequence). The CDR3 loop is CASSPSSGSYGYTF. CDR3 bases read: TGTGCCAGTAGTCCCTCTTCAGGGAGCTATGGC.

Details on this clone: Relative to the germline gene, one junction end is altered; a read error may explain this. Read coverage stops 3 residues before the CDR3 terminus; the germline J gene supplies the remainder. The genes are TRBV5-6 and TRBJ1-2, with a tentative D call TRBD1 (5 bases). The CDR3 has 13 residues. The germline V gene encodes CDR1 SGHDT and CDR2 YYEEEE. The part of the CDR3 DNA that was read is TGTGCCAGCAGTTTGGGGCCAGGTTATGGC. Translated, it gives CASSLGPGYG. The full CDR3 reads CASSLGPGYGYTF.

About this clone: The CDR3 end falls 3 residues outside the read, so it is completed with the germline J gene. This sequence joins TRBV5-4 and TRBJ2-7; D is unclear. V lost 3 bases and J lost 5, with 12 bases in between. Germline assignment: CDR1 SGHNT and CDR2 YYREEE (reference sequence). This CDR3 is 13 amino acids long. The part of the CDR3 DNA that was read is TGTGCCAGCAGCTCCACTTCACCCCACGAG. This encodes CASSSTSPHE. The full-length CDR3 reads as CASSSTSPHEQYF.

Concerning this clone: The read falls 3 residues short of the CDR3 end, and the missing part is taken from the germline J gene. The chain recombines TRBV7-2 with TRBJ1-2; 7 bases agree with TRBD1. With 4 bases clipped from V and 4 bases from J, the junction kept 6 bases outside the gene matches. The CDR3 sequence is 14 residues long. Germline V gene data show CDR1 as SGHTA and CDR2 as FQGNSA. CDR3 amino acids: CASSSGGRTYGYTF. The DNA read from the CDR3 is TGTGCCAGCAGCTCAGGGGGGAGGACCTATGGC.

Comments on this clone: The read terminates 3 residues before the CDR3 end, so the remaining end is supplied by the germline J gene. V gene TRBV11-2 combines with J gene TRBJ1-2, with a weak D call TRBD1 (6 bases). The CDR3 spans 12 residues. CDR1 SGHAT and CDR2 FQNNGV come from the germline V gene. The CDR3 sequence: CASSRQGQGYTF. CDR3 DNA (partial): TGTGCCAGCAGCCGGCAGGGGCAGGGC.

A remark on this clone: The read terminates 3 residues ahead of where the CDR3 ends, so the germline J gene completes it. The V gene is TRBV29-1, the J gene TRBJ2-2; TRBD2 is a possible D gene (6 bases). The CDR3 is 14 residues long. With 4 bases removed from V and 2 bases from J, the gap between germline ends came to 11 bases. The germline gives CDR1 SQVTM, CDR2 ANQGSEA. The CDR3 DNA, read in part, is TGCAGCGTTGTGGGTAGCGGTAACACCGGGGAG. Translating it yields CSVVGSGNTGE. The CDR3 as a whole reads CSVVGSGNTGELFF.

Remarks on this clone: The CDR3 end lies 3 residues beyond the end of the read and is filled in from the germline J gene. The chain carries TRBV7-2 and TRBJ2-7; maybe TRBD1 (5 bases). Looked up from germline, CDR1 is SGHTA and CDR2 is FQGNSA. V dropped 5 bases and J dropped 0 bases, with 11 bases sitting between them. The CDR3 runs to 14 residues. This CDR3 is CASSPRQISYEQYF. The sequenced part of the CDR3 DNA is TGTGCCAGCAGCCCTAGACAGATCTCCTACGAG.

In the case of this clone: The read finishes 3 residues shy of the CDR3 end, and the germline J gene is used to complete it. This chain links TRBV5-8 with TRBJ1-6, with 11 bases matching TRBD1. The CDR3 has 14 residues. J gave up 9 bases and V 3 bases, and 2 bases lay outside the gene matches. Germline V gives CDR1 SGHTS, CDR2 YDEGEE. CDR3 DNA (partial): TGTGCCAGCAGCTCGGGACAGGGGGTTTCACCC. It encodes CASSSGQGVSP. Given in full, the CDR3 is CASSSGQGVSPLHF.

A remark on this clone: The read gets to within 3 residues of the CDR3 end, and the germline J gene fills in the rest. The rearrangement links TRBV18 to TRBJ1-5, with a tentative D call TRBD1 (6 bases). The CDR3 sequence is 14 residues long. The ends were cut back, 5 bases at V and 0 bases at J, with 8 bases in the middle. CDR1 and CDR2 from the germline V gene are KGHSH and LQKENI. CDR3 amino acids: CASSGQTSNQPQHF. CDR3 DNA, as far as it was read: TGTGCCAGCTCAGGACAGACTAGCAATCAGCCC.

CDR3 loop: CASSHGEGIGYTF. The sequenced CDR3 bases are TGTGCCAGCAGCCACGGAGAGGGGATTGGC. The chain recombines TRBV7-9 with TRBJ1-2, with D possibly being TRBD1 (5 bases). The DNA ends 3 residues before the CDR3 does, and the rest of the CDR3 is filled in from the germline J gene. V was trimmed by 5 bases and J by 7 bases, leaving 14 bases between them. The CDR3 contains 13 residues. Per germline, CDR1 SEHNR and CDR2 FQNEAQ (reference sequence).

Concerning this clone: The read falls 3 residues short of the CDR3 end, and the missing part is taken from the germline J gene. The chain couples TRBV19 to TRBJ1-5; D remains unclear. The CDR3 spans 13 residues. Trimming took 7 bases from V and 0 from J, leaving 7 bases between them. Germline V gene sequence: CDR1 LNHDA, CDR2 SQIVND (reference sequence). CDR3 loop: CASNNYSNQPQHF. CDR3 DNA (partial): TGTGCCAGTAATAACTATAGCAATCAGCCC.

The CDR3 sequence: CASSPGQGRYTEAFF. The covered CDR3 bases are TGTGCCAGCAGCCCAGGTCAGGGTCGGTACACTGAA. The chain recombines TRBV7-9 with TRBJ1-1; perhaps TRBD1 as D (5 bases). The read ends 3 residues shy of where the CDR3 ends; the end is completed using the germline J gene. The germline V gene encodes CDR1 SEHNR and CDR2 FQNEAQ (reference sequence). This CDR3 has 15 residues. Trimming removed 5 bases from V and 3 bases from J, with 16 bases in between.

A note on this clone: Read data end 3 residues before the CDR3 end; the end is taken from the germline J gene. The genes are TRBV19 and TRBJ2-4; the D gene is possibly TRBD2 (6 bases). The CDR3 covers 17 residues. Looked up from germline, CDR1 is LNHDA and CDR2 is SQIVND (reference sequence). Trimming removed 6 bases from V and 3 bases from J, with 21 bases in between. The CDR3 reads CASSPGGKVVGKNIQYF. The CDR3 bases that were read are TGTGCCAGTAGCCCTGGGGGGAAGGTTGTCGGCAAAAACATT.